Listed here are 18 T cell receptor beta chains from one sample, sequenced in a study of T cells in Graves' hyperthyroidism and ophthalmopathy. TCR beta CDR3 regions were amplified from RNA transcripts. When the TCR CDR3 underwent first-round RT-PCR, the HTBI primer set was used. Each CDR3 protein is one row after TCRdb ran MiXCR on the multiplex PCR reads. The sample has approximately 480,000 distinct CDR3 sequences; 20% to 25% are singletons. The sequenced material came from blood. Receptor source: a man younger than 35 with Graves' hyperthyroidism.

This clonotype was seen at least ten times. The chain links TRBV28 to TRBJ1-5; TRBD1 matches 7 bases. V gave up 7 bases and J gave up 6 bases; unmatched junction bases: 9. This CDR3 region has 14 residues. Germline values: CDR1 MDHEN, CDR2 SYDVKM. DNA for the CDR3: TGTGCCAGCAACCCGACAGGGTCAGGTCAGCCCCAGCATTTT. Residues: CASNPTGSGQPQHF.

This clonotype was recorded at least ten times. The chain employs TRBV11-2 and TRBJ1-2; D is unclear. The germline gives CDR1 SGHAT, CDR2 FQNNGV. The V and J ends lost 4 bases and 4 bases respectively, with 16 bases between them. The CDR3 has 15 amino acids. CDR3 in amino acids: CASSSTGARLYGYTF. The CDR3 DNA reads as TGTGCCAGCAGCTCGACGGGAGCCAGACTCTATGGCTACACCTTC.

This clonotype was seen repeatedly, ten times or more. The gene calls are TRBV6-2 or TRBV6-3 and TRBJ2-2, with 14 bases identical to TRBD2. V shed 0 bases, J shed 0 bases, and the junction held 3 bases outside the gene matches. This CDR3 is built from 19 residues. Germline-derived CDR1 and CDR2 are MNHEY and SVGEGT. The CDR3 nucleotides read TGTGCCAGCAGTTACTCGACTAGCGGGGGGGAATCGAACACCGGGGAGCTGTTTTTT. Translation gives CASSYSTSGGESNTGELFF.

This clonotype has only a few counts. This sequence joins TRBV9 and TRBJ1-1; D uncertain. The CDR3 loop spans 15 amino acids. CDR1 is SGDLS, CDR2 YYNGEE, per germline. With 1 base removed from V and 0 bases from J, the gap between germline ends came to 10 bases. The CDR3 coding sequence is TGTGCCAGCAGCGTAACCGGTTTCATGAACACTGAAGCTTTCTTT. Translated, it gives CASSVTGFMNTEAFF.

This sequence joins TRBV29-1 and TRBJ1-1; 7 bases agree with TRBD1. CDR3 length equals 14 residues. CDR1 and CDR2 (germline): SQVTM, ANQGSEA. V was pared by 7 bases and J by 2 bases, with 10 bases of the junction left unmatched. This CDR3 reads CSARQGMDNTEAFF. CDR3 sequence (DNA): TGCAGCGCCCGACAGGGCATGGACAACACTGAAGCTTTCTTT.

About this clonotype: No conserved phenylalanine or tryptophan is present at the end of the CDR3, so a read error is the likely explanation. The genes are TRBV30 and TRBJ1-1; no clear D gene. The V end lost 0 bases, the J end lost 3 bases, and 14 bases lay between the germline ends. This CDR3 contains 15 residues. CDR1 and CDR2 from the germline V gene are GTSNPN and SVGIG (reference sequence). The CDR3 DNA reads as TGTGCCTGGAGTGTACGGGCCCAAAGGTACACTGAAGCTTTCGTT. It specifies CAWSVRAQRYTEAFV.

This clonotype was counted ten times or more. The V call is TRBV7-8, the J call TRBJ1-1; 10 bases agree with TRBD1. CDR3 length: 19 amino acids. V gave up 5 bases and J gave up 2 bases; unmatched junction bases: 17. CDR1 and CDR2 from the germline V gene are SGHVS and FQNEAQ. CDR3 sequence (DNA): TGTGCCAGCAGCGTGGGACCCTTCCGGGACAGGGGCAAAAACACTGAAGCTTTCTTT. The encoded protein is CASSVGPFRDRGKNTEAFF.

CDR3 protein: CASSRQGPNTGELFF. Here the CDR3 DNA reads TGTGCCAGCAGTCGACAGGGACCGAACACCGGGGAGCTGTTTTTT. V and J are TRBV6-1 and TRBJ2-2; 7 bases agree with TRBD1. Germline V CDR1 and CDR2: MNHNS, SASEGT. The CDR3 contains 15 residues. V gave up 5 bases and J gave up 0 bases; unmatched junction bases: 3.

This clonotype was recorded many times. V gene TRBV2 combines with J gene TRBJ1-5; no clear D gene. Trimming shortened V by 4 bases and J by 7 bases, and 11 bases separated the two germline ends. CDR1 and CDR2 (germline): SNHLY, FYNNEI. The CDR3 covers 13 residues. CDR3 sequence reads: CASSVADQQPQHF. The CDR3 nucleotides are TGTGCCAGCAGTGTAGCGGACCAACAGCCCCAGCATTTT.

This chain joins TRBV4-1 and TRBJ1-1; no reliable D call. Germline V gene lookup returns CDR1 MGHRA and CDR2 YSYEKL. The CDR3 is 14 amino acids. The germline V and J ends were trimmed by 7 bases and 6 bases, with 18 bases remaining between them. The CDR3 reads CASTQALVYSEAFF. The CDR3, as DNA: TGCGCCAGCACCCAGGCCTTGGTCTATTCTGAAGCTTTCTTT.

This clonotype was detected only a few times. The chain couples TRBV10-2 to TRBJ2-2, with TRBD1 matching over 7 bases. Germline CDR1 WSHSY, CDR2 SAAADI. Losses at the gene ends were 7 bases for V and 0 bases for J; bases not matched to a gene: 11. This CDR3 spans 17 amino acids. CDR3 sequence (DNA): TGCGCCAGCACCCGAAACAGGGGTTCAGCGAACACCGGGGAGCTGTTTTTT. Residues: CASTRNRGSANTGELFF.

The chain uses TRBV27 and TRBJ2-7; tentative D call: TRBD1 (6 bases). The length of the CDR3 is 16 residues. The germline CDR1 and CDR2 sequences are MNHEY and SMNVEV (reference sequence). V lost 5 bases and J lost 0, with 17 bases in between. CDR3: CASSTSDSINSYEQYF. The CDR3 nucleotides read TGTGCCAGCAGTACATCGGACAGTATCAACTCCTACGAGCAGTACTTC.

This chain joins TRBV3-1 and TRBJ2-5; no definite D call. CDR3 size: 14 residues. Trimming took off 5 bases at V and 5 bases at J, with 15 bases between the two ends. The germline V gene has CDR1 LGHDT and CDR2 YNNKEL (reference sequence). CDR3 loop: CASSYYGTGETQYF. CDR3 DNA: TGTGCCAGCAGCTATTACGGTACTGGGGAGACCCAGTACTTC.

This clonotype was observed many times. The chain links TRBV19 to TRBJ1-2; D is possibly TRBD1 (5 bases). CDR1 and CDR2 from the germline V gene are LNHDA and SQIVND (reference sequence). This CDR3 region has 11 residues. CDR3 sequence reads: CALGDNYGYTF. In DNA, the CDR3 is TGTGCGCTGGGGGATAACTATGGCTACACCTTC.

This clonotype came up many times. The gene calls are TRBV19 and TRBJ1-1; tentative D call: TRBD1 (6 bases). V lost 4 bases and J lost 3, with 12 bases in between. CDR1 and CDR2 from the germline V gene are LNHDA and SQIVND (reference sequence). The CDR3 sequence is 14 residues long. The CDR3 coding sequence is TGTGCCAGTAGTACAGGGGACGAGGACACTGAAGCTTTCTTT. Amino acid sequence: CASSTGDEDTEAFF.

In its sample, this clonotype was seen many times. The chain combines TRBV12-3 or TRBV12-4 with TRBJ1-3; 7 positions match TRBD1. The CDR3 runs 16 residues. The junction had 9 bases not matched to a gene; V was cut back by 5 bases and J by 2 bases. The CDR3 sequence is CASSRDSPNTGNTIYF. Written as DNA, the CDR3 is TGTGCCAGCAGTCGGGACAGCCCAAATACTGGAAACACCATATATTTT.

In its sample, this clonotype was seen a few times. The chain joins TRBV7-9 to TRBJ1-1; tentatively, D is TRBD1 (6 bases). The CDR3 totals 13 residues. Trimming cost V 6 bases and J 3 bases, with 11 bases left between them. The V gene's germline CDR1 is SEHNR and CDR2 FQNEAQ (reference sequence). The CDR3 loop reads CASRLTGYTEAFF. The DNA of the CDR3 is TGTGCCAGCAGGCTGACAGGCTACACTGAAGCTTTCTTT.

This clonotype has at least ten counts. The chain uses TRBV29-1 and TRBJ1-1; 8 bases agree with TRBD1. The CDR3 spans 14 residues. CDR1 is SQVTM, CDR2 ANQGSEA, per germline. Losses at the gene ends were 4 bases for V and 1 base for J; bases not matched to a gene: 5. The CDR3 nucleotides read TGCAGCGTTGTTATGGACAGGGCGAACACTGAAGCTTTCTTT. Amino acid sequence: CSVVMDRANTEAFF.